The TCR beta chain described here comes from a study of PD-1 blockade in mismatch repair-deficient tumors (dated by TCRdb to about 2017). Background on the whole study: Between late 2013 and 2016, 86 consecutive patients with about a dozen mismatch repair-deficient cancer types, all previously treated and progressing, were enrolled in the trial. Tumor-associated T cell clones were tracked in the peripheral blood of patients responding to PD-1 blockade by deep sequencing of TCR CDR3 regions.

V trim: 2 bases; J trim: 5 bases; unmatched bases: 2. The CDR3 contains 15 residues, cysteine and phenylalanine counted. Left in the record is the CDR3 DNA by itself, 45 bases read in frame from the first base. CDR1 and CDR2 are read off the germline V gene as SGHTA and FQGNSA. The library was made by the immunoSEQ multiplex PCR assay. The table comes from immuneACCESS by way of TCRdb, which keeps in-frame sequences with V and J called. Part of the clones is missing from these tables; in studies checked, under half for an unresolved V gene and the rest for unknown reasons. A total of about 51,000 clones appear in this sample, around 80% of them only once. The ten largest clones add up to 2.5% to 4% of the sample. For each enrolled patient, mismatch repair deficiency was established using either polymerase chain reaction or immunohistochemistry. A few patients who responded to pembrolizumab therapy underwent TCR sequencing. Pembrolizumab PD-1 blockade was prospectively tested in advanced mismatch repair-deficient cancers, regardless of tissue of origin, in the phase II trial. Peripheral blood T cell samples were gathered serially, both before PD-1 blockade started and at multiple time points afterward. Blood sampling times were reported as weeks after the first pembrolizumab dose.

The paper as a whole reports these results and caveats: Tumor-resident clones, often undetectable in blood before treatment, expanded rapidly after pembrolizumab and then contracted, generally before radiologic responses.

This clone was seen a single time. The antigen it recognizes is unknown. No much larger clone exists at a distance of one base, and base qualities are not known. The receptor's source is an adult with mismatch repair-deficient cancer. In this chain, TRBV7-2 is recombined with TRBJ2-3, with TRBD2 matching 12 junction bases. Here the sequenced sample was peripheral blood, taken 4 weeks after starting pembrolizumab. The nucleotide sequence reads as follows: TGTGCCAGCAGCTTACCGACTAGCGGGAGAGATACGCAGTATTTT. Translated, it reads CASSLPTSGRDTQYF. This CDR3, with the reference TRBV7-2 and TRBJ2-3 proteins standing in past its ends, gives the full variable domain GAGVSQSPSNKVTEKGKDVELRCDPISGHTALYWYRQSLGQGLEFLIYFQGNSAPDKSGLPSDRFSAERTGGSVSTLTIQRTQQEDSAVYLCASSLPTSGRDTQYFGPGTRLTVL.